A single sample is the source of the 18 T cell receptor beta chains below, sequenced in a study of blood T cells in healthy people across ages. Combining a sample-barcoded 5' primer with a J-beta primer mix, a second PCR ran for about 7 to 12 cycles. Each CDR3 protein is one row after TCRdb ran MiXCR on the 5' RACE reads. The profile covers more than 800,000 distinct CDR3 sequences, with 29% appearing a single time and roughly a sixth taken by the ten largest. Sample: blood. The receptors shown here come from a woman of 80 years or more in good health.

The gene calls are TRBV20-1 and TRBJ2-1, with TRBD2 identical over 7 bases. This CDR3 has 15 residues. Losses at the gene ends were 3 bases for V and 4 bases for J; bases not matched to a gene: 9. Germline loops: CDR1 DFQATT, CDR2 SNEGSKA (reference sequence). DNA of the CDR3: TGCAGTGCTAGGGGTAGCGGGCGGGAATACAATGAGCAGTTCTTC. This gives the protein CSARGSGREYNEQFF.

At least ten counts were recorded for this clonotype. The chain couples TRBV4-3 to TRBJ2-1, with D possibly matching TRBD2 (5 bases). The CDR3 totals 13 residues. Trimming took off 0 bases at V and 7 bases at J, with 7 bases between the two ends. Germline values: CDR1 LGHNA, CDR2 YSLEER. CDR3 sequence: CASSQEGGNEQFF. The CDR3 DNA follows: TGCGCCAGCAGCCAAGAAGGCGGGAATGAGCAGTTCTTC.

This clonotype has ten or more counts. The chain combines TRBV10-1 with TRBJ2-3, with D unresolved. V shed 3 bases and J shed 2 bases, with 15 bases lying between them. Germline V gives CDR1 WNHNN, CDR2 SYGVQD (reference sequence). The CDR3 loop spans 16 amino acids. The CDR3 DNA reads TGCGCCAGCAGTGACGGTCTACCTCTTTCCACAGATACGCAGTATTTT. This translates into CASSDGLPLSTDTQYF.

For this clonotype: At one end the junction does not follow the germline gene, possibly because of a read error. The rearrangement joins TRBV18 to TRBJ1-2; D is unresolved. In germline, CDR1 is KGHSH, CDR2 LQKENI. This CDR3 contains 13 residues. CDR3 bases: TGTGCCAGCTCACCGTCGAGAGGCTATGGCTACATCTTC. It encodes CASSPSRGYGYIF.

V is TRBV21-1 and J is TRBJ2-5; no DNA check was done on the table's D call, TRBD1. TRBV21-1 is tagged as a pseudogene. There are 17 residues in the CDR3. The DNA of the CDR3 is TGTGCCAGCAGCCTCACGGGTTCGGGTAGGGGGTGCGAGACCCAGTACTTC. This encodes CASSLTGSGRGCETQYF.

At least ten counts were recorded for this clonotype. The V call is TRBV6-5, the J call TRBJ2-5; TRBD2 might be the D (6 bases). Between the trimmed V and J ends, which lost 2 bases and 2 bases, there was a span of 12 bases. The CDR3 runs 15 residues. In germline, CDR1 is MNHEY, CDR2 SVGAGI. CDR3 in amino acids: CASSYVIRGQETQYF. CDR3 nucleotide sequence: TGTGCCAGCAGTTACGTCATTCGGGGGCAAGAGACCCAGTACTTC.

This clonotype occurred many times. The chain has TRBV15 and TRBJ2-5; D might be TRBD1 or TRBD2, each matching 6 bases. Trimming removed 0 bases from V and 5 bases from J, with 10 bases in between. Germline-derived CDR1 and CDR2 are LNHNV and YYDKDF (reference sequence). There are 14 residues in the CDR3. The CDR3 here is CATSRDRGDETQYF. CDR3 DNA sequence: TGTGCCACCAGCAGAGATAGGGGGGATGAGACCCAGTACTTC.

This clonotype was observed at least ten times. The CDR3 region has the DNA TGTGCCAGCAGACGCCCAGGGTTCCGGGAGACCCAGTACTTC. Its translation: CASRRPGFRETQYF. This chain links TRBV7-2 with TRBJ2-5, with TRBD1 as a possible D gene (5 bases). The V gene lost 6 bases and the J gene lost 5 bases, with 16 bases spanning the gap. This CDR3 is built from 14 residues. CDR1 and CDR2 (germline): SGHTA, FQGNSA. The full variable domain, rest sourced from reference TRBV7-2 and TRBJ2-5, is GAGVSQSPSNKVTEKGKDVELRCDPISGHTALYWYRQSLGQGLEFLIYFQGNSAPDKSGLPSDRFSAERTGGSVSTLTIQRTQQEDSAVYLCASRRPGFRETQYFGPGTRLLVL.

The chain uses TRBV6-2 or TRBV6-3 and TRBJ1-5; D perhaps matches TRBD1 (5 bases). The CDR3 totals 15 residues. The ends were cut back, 7 bases at V and 2 bases at J, with 15 bases in the middle. The germline gives CDR1 MNHEY, CDR2 SVGEGT. The CDR3 coding sequence is TGTGCCAGCATCCCCGGGGGGGGAGGCAATCAGCCCCAGCATTTT. Its protein is CASIPGGGGNQPQHF.

In this sample, this clonotype turned up many times. The chain employs TRBV12-3 or TRBV12-4 and TRBJ2-5, with 8 bases fitting TRBD2. J gave up 6 bases and V 3 bases, and 3 bases lay outside the gene matches. CDR3 length: 13 amino acids. The CDR3 reads CASSFPGGQTQYF. In nucleotides, the CDR3 is TGTGCCAGCAGTTTCCCGGGGGGGCAGACCCAGTACTTC.

This clonotype has a handful of counts. The rearrangement uses TRBV9 and TRBJ1-1, with D perhaps matching TRBD1 (5 bases). CDR1 is SGDLS, CDR2 YYNGEE, per germline. Trimming stripped 4 bases from V and 1 base from J, with 14 bases between. The CDR3 runs to 15 residues. The CDR3 sequence is CASSPGTRGNTEAFF. The CDR3 nucleotides read TGTGCCAGCAGCCCCGGGACTCGGGGGAACACTGAAGCTTTCTTT.

To note about this clonotype: A much larger clone differs by one base, so this may be a read error. The V and J genes are TRBV20-1 and TRBJ2-5, with 8 bases matching TRBD2. Germline V gene lookup returns CDR1 DFQATT and CDR2 SNEGSKA (reference sequence). V shed 3 bases and J 11 bases; nucleotides not matched to a gene: 11. The CDR3 runs to 13 residues. For the CDR3, the DNA is TGCAGTGCTAGCGGGACTAGGAACAATGAGCAGTACTTC. It encodes CSASGTRNNEQYF.

This clonotype occurred a few times. A much larger clone is a single base away; this may be a read error. The CDR3 DNA follows: TGTGCCAGCAGCAAATGGGGACAGCAAGAGACCCAGTTCTTC. As protein: CASSKWGQQETQFF. This chain connects TRBV7-2 to TRBJ2-1, with 7 bases that match TRBD1. CDR3 length: 14 residues. Looked up from germline, CDR1 is SGHTA and CDR2 is FQGNSA. With 5 bases clipped from V and 13 bases from J, the junction kept 14 bases outside the gene matches.

This clonotype was counted only a few times. The V gene is TRBV19, the J gene TRBJ2-1; TRBD2 might be the D (5 bases). The CDR3 has 15 amino acids. In germline, CDR1 is LNHDA, CDR2 SQIVND (reference sequence). V lost 3 bases, J lost 1 base, and 10 bases lay in between. The CDR3 nucleotides are TGTGCCAGTAGTATCGGGATGGAATCCTACAATGAGCAGTTCTTC. This encodes CASSIGMESYNEQFF.

This clonotype has a count of ten or more. The genes are TRBV7-2 and TRBJ2-4, with TRBD1 matching 9 bases. Germline CDR1 reads SGHTA; CDR2 reads FQGNSA. The junction had 6 bases not matched to a gene; V was cut back by 5 bases and J by 1 base. The CDR3 spans 16 residues. The CDR3 loop reads CASSITGGLAKNIQYF. For the CDR3, the DNA is TGTGCCAGCAGCATTACAGGGGGCTTGGCCAAAAACATTCAGTACTTC.

There are a few counts of this clonotype. V is TRBV4-1 and J is TRBJ1-4; possible D gene TRBD1, 5 bases. The CDR3 is made up of 15 amino acids. Germline CDR1 MGHRA, CDR2 YSYEKL. V lost 6 bases and J lost 0, with 11 bases in between. The CDR3 nucleotides read TGCGCCAGCAGTCCAAAGGGGACAACTAATGAAAAACTGTTTTTT. It encodes CASSPKGTTNEKLFF.

This clonotype was seen at least ten times. The V call is TRBV11-2, the J call TRBJ2-3; D perhaps matches TRBD2 (5 bases). The germline V gene encodes CDR1 SGHAT and CDR2 FQNNGV. The CDR3 has 16 residues. V was cut by 1 base and J by 1 base, with 12 bases left in between. CDR3: CASSLGTLRGTDTQYF. The CDR3, as DNA: TGTGCCAGCAGCTTAGGGACTTTACGCGGCACAGATACGCAGTATTTT.

The rearrangement uses TRBV7-2 and TRBJ2-3; D is ambiguous. CDR1 and CDR2 from the germline V gene are SGHTA and FQGNSA. The CDR3 runs to 13 residues. V was cut by 4 bases and J by 4 bases, with 9 bases left in between. CDR3 DNA sequence: TGTGCCAGCAGCTCTCTATTGGCAGATACGCAGTATTTT. Its protein product is CASSSLLADTQYF.